Sequencing of this T cell receptor beta chain was carried out in a study of graft-versus-host responses after intestinal transplantation. General study findings and limits: The study associated peak circulating GvH clone levels with early post-transplant HvG declines. GvH clones appeared in recipient marrow, some first in ileum or blood.

Profiled with immunoSEQ multiplex PCR; TCRdb holds only in-frame clones, not every one. The sample carries more than 65,000 clones, roughly nine tenths recorded once. The CDR3 has 12 amino acids. Germline V gene lookup returns CDR1 SNHLY and CDR2 FYNNEI. For this clone: The antigen is unknown.

The genes are TRBV2 and TRBJ2-7, with 11 bases matching TRBD2. Source: unstimulated CD4+ T cells sorted from spleen or lymph node cells, taken before intestinal transplant. This TCR derives from a human donor who received an intestinal transplant. The CDR3 protein is CTSGRTPYEQYF. CDR3 coding DNA: TGTACTAGCGGGAGAACCCCCTACGAGCAGTACTTC.